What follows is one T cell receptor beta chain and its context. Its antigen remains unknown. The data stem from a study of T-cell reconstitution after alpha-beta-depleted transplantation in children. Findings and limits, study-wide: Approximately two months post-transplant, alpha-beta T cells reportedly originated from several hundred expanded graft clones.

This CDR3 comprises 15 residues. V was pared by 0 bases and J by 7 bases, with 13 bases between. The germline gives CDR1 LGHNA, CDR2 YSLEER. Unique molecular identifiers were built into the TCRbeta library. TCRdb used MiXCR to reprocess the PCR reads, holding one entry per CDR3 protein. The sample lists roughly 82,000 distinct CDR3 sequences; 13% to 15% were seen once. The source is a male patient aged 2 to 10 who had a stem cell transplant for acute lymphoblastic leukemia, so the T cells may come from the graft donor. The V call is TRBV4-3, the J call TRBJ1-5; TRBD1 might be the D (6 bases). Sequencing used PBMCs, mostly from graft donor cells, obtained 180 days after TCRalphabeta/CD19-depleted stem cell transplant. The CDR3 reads CASSQDTGLHQPQHF. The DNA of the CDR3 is TGCGCCAGCAGCCAAGACACAGGGCTTCACCAGCCCCAGCATTTT.